These 7 T cell receptor beta chains originate from one sample sequenced in a study of blood T cells in healthy people across ages (dated by TCRdb to the mid-2010s). The protocol used for the library was 5' RACE. Reads for this sample came from an Illumina HiSeq 2500. The second PCR ran for about 7 to 11 cycles and used a J-beta primer mix along with a sample-barcoded 5' primer. TCRdb trimmed the raw reads at Q25, called clones with MiXCR and kept productive beta chains. One record per CDR3 amino acid sequence lists the most common genes and DNA. The table for this sample lists 800,000 or so distinct CDR3 sequences; around 25% of them were counted only once. In total, the top ten clones hold 3% to 4% of the sample. Separately, the same data were catalogued under a study of T cells of mothers and their children.

Sequencing was performed on blood. The receptors stem from a boy younger than 18 in good health.

Points on this clonotype: The junction shows a germline mismatch at one end, possibly a read error. The chain carries TRBV6-2 or TRBV6-3 and TRBJ2-7, with 8 bases identical to TRBD1. This CDR3 comprises 11 residues. Germline V lookup: CDR1 MNHEY, CDR2 SVGEGT. Here the CDR3 DNA reads TGTGTCAGCAGCCACGGACAGGGACAGTACTTC. Translated: CVSSHGQGQYF.

In its sample, this clonotype was seen many times. The genes are TRBV12-3 or TRBV12-4 and TRBJ2-7; D possibly corresponds to TRBD1 (5 bases). V shed 3 bases and J shed 2 bases, with 8 bases lying between them. This CDR3 region has 13 residues. This chain's CDR3 is CASSLTDTYEQYF. The CDR3 bases are TGTGCCAGCAGTTTGACAGATACCTACGAGCAGTACTTC.

V usage is TRBV6-2 or TRBV6-3 and J usage is TRBJ1-2; TRBD1 might be the D (5 bases). The germline V and J ends were trimmed by 5 bases and 2 bases, with 15 bases remaining between them. There are 15 residues in the CDR3. Germline values: CDR1 MNHEY, CDR2 SVGEGT. CDR3: CASSDGTLDNYGYTF. In DNA, the CDR3 is TGTGCCAGCAGTGATGGGACGTTGGACAACTATGGCTACACCTTC.

This clonotype turned up a few times. The chain links TRBV28 to TRBJ2-1; the match to TRBD2 covers 7 bases. V was clipped by 4 bases and J by 0 bases; unmatched bases: 9. This CDR3 region has 17 residues. The germline V gene encodes CDR1 MDHEN and CDR2 SYDVKM. This CDR3 reads CASSSPMTSSSYNEQFF. The CDR3 DNA reads as TGTGCCAGCAGTTCTCCCATGACTAGCAGCTCCTACAATGAGCAGTTCTTC.

The chain combines TRBV6-2 or TRBV6-3 with TRBJ2-3; 13 bases agree with TRBD2. The V and J ends lost 8 bases and 2 bases, in that order; junction bases with no gene match: 10. This CDR3 region has 17 residues. Germline CDR1 MNHEY, CDR2 SVGEGT. The CDR3 protein is CASSFPGLAGNTDTQYF. The CDR3 DNA reads as TGTGCCAGCTCCTTCCCGGGACTAGCGGGAAACACAGATACGCAGTATTTT.

This clonotype was detected a few times. The CDR3 is CASRPATRGYNSPLHF. The CDR3 DNA reads TGCGCCAGCAGACCTGCGACCAGGGGGTATAATTCACCCCTCCACTTT. The rearrangement joins TRBV5-1 to TRBJ1-6, with 7 bases fitting TRBD1. With 5 bases clipped from V and 4 bases from J, the junction kept 9 bases outside the gene matches. Germline V gene lookup returns CDR1 SGHRS and CDR2 YFSETQ. The CDR3 length is 16 residues.

V gene TRBV9 combines with J gene TRBJ2-5; no reliable D call. V shed 0 bases and J shed 4 bases, with 13 bases lying between them. Germline CDR1 is SGDLS and CDR2 is YYNGEE. This CDR3 region has 15 residues. This CDR3 reads CASSVAGSMRETQYF. The CDR3 bases are TGTGCCAGCAGCGTAGCGGGTAGTATGCGAGAGACCCAGTACTTC.